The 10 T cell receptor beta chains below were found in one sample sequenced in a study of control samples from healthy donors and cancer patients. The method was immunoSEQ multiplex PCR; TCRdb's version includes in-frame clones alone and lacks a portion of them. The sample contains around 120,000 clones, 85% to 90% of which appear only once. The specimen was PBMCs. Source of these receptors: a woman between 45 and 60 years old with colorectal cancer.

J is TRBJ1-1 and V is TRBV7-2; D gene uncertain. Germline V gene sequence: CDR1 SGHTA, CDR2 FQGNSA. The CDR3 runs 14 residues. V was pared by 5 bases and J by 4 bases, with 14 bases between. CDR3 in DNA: TGTGCCAGCAGCCCCTTATTATTCGGCACTGAAGCTTTCTTT. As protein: CASSPLLFGTEAFF.

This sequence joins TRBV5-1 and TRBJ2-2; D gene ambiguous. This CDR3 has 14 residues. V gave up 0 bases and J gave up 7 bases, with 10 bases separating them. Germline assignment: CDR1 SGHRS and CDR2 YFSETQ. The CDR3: CASSLGSNGGELFF. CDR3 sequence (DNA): TGCGCCAGCAGCTTGGGCTCGAACGGCGGGGAGCTGTTTTTT.

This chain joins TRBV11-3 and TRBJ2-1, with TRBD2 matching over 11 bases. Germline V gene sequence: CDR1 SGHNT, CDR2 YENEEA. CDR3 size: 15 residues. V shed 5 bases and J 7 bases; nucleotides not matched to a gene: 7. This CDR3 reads CASSPPSGRLNEQFF. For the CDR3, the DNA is TGTGCCAGCAGCCCCCCTAGCGGGAGGTTGAATGAGCAGTTCTTC.

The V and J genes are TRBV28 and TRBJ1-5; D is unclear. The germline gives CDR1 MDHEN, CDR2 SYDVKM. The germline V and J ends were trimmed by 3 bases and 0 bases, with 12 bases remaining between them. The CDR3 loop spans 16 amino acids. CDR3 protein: CASSLVGGYSNQPQHF. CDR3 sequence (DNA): TGTGCCAGCAGTTTGGTTGGAGGCTATAGCAATCAGCCCCAGCATTTT.

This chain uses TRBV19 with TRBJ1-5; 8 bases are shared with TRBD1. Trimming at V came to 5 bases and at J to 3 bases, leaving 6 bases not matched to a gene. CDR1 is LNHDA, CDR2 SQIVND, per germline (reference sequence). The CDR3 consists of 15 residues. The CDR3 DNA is TGTGCCAGTAGTCTAGGGACAGGTATCAATCAGCCCCAGCATTTT. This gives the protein CASSLGTGINQPQHF.

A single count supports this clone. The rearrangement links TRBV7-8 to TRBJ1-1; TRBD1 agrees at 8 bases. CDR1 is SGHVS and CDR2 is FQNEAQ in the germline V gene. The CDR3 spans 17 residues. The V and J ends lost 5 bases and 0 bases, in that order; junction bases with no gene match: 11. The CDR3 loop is CASSPRTGQRVNTEAFF. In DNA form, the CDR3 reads TGTGCCAGCAGCCCCAGGACAGGGCAGAGGGTGAACACTGAAGCTTTCTTT.

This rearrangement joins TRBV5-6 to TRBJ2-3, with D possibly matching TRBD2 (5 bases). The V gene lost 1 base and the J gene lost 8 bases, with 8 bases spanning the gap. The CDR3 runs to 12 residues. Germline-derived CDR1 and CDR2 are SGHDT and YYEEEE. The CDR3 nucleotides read TGTGCCAGCAGCTTGCAAGGAGGTACGCAGTATTTT. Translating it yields CASSLQGGTQYF.

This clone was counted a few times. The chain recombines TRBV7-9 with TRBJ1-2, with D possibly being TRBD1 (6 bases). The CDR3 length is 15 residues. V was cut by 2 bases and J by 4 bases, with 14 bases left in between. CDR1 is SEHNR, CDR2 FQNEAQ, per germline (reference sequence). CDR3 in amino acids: CASSLIETGIYGYTF. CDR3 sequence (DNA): TGTGCCAGCAGCTTAATCGAGACAGGCATCTATGGCTACACCTTC.

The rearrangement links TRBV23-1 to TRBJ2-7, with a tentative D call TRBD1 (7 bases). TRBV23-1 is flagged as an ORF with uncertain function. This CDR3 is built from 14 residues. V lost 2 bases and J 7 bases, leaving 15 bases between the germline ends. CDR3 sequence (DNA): TGCGCCAGCAGTCAAGGACAGGCCAGCGGGGAGCAGTACTTC. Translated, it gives CASSQGQASGEQYF.

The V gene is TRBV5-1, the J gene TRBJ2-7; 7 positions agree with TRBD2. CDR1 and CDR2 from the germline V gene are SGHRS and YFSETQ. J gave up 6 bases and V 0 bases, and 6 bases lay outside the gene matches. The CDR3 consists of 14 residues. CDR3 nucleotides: TGCGCCAGCAGCTTGGACGGGAGCGGGGTCGAGCAGTACTTC. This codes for CASSLDGSGVEQYF.